This T cell receptor beta chain is drawn from a study of molecular identifiers for immune sequencing clone quantification. About the study: Replicates split RNA from approximately 22,000 or 94,000 naive CD8 cells five ways, and the researchers sequenced four portions. Study outcomes and limitations: More than 98% of effector molecules, versus under 1% of naive-cell molecules, belonged to clones above 20 RNA copies.

The authors gated naive CD8 T cells as CD8+CD4-CCR7+CD45RA+ for sorting. From germline, CDR1 is WNHNN and CDR2 SYGVQD (reference sequence). The CDR3 spans 15 residues. Trimming took 8 bases from V and 1 from J; bases not matched to a gene: 9. As previously described, bulk TCR libraries were made using listed TCR primers. TCRdb re-analysed the PCR reads in MiXCR, keeping a single row per CDR3 protein. The data show about half a million distinct CDR3 sequences, with around 23% seen just once and approximately 0.8% held by the top ten. As regards this clonotype: As yet, its antigen is unknown.

This sequence joins TRBV10-1 and TRBJ2-3; TRBD2 aligns across 7 bases. The sequence was collected from a human donor in good health. Some libraries in this study had Jurkat cell RNA spiked in. Source material: naive CD8+ T cells from blood, with Jurkat cell RNA spiked in. Indicated subset: FACS-sorted CD8+CD4-CCR7+CD45RA+ naive T cells. The CDR3 here is CASSQSGGGTDTQYF. The CDR3 bases are TGCGCCAGCTCCCAGTCGGGGGGTGGCACAGATACGCAGTATTTT.